This T cell receptor (beta chain) was captured by sequencing in a study of blood T cell repertoires in COVID-19. The wider study: PBMCs, B-cell-depleted T cells, or T cells were the source of the cDNA or gDNA that made up the material.

Germline V gene sequence: CDR1 SGHRS, CDR2 YFSETQ. This CDR3 has 15 amino acids. Trimming took off 0 bases at V and 4 bases at J, with 11 bases between the two ends. Produced via immunoSEQ multiplex PCR; TCRdb's table is partial and in-frame only. The sample includes about 440,000 clones, 90% of them seen just once. Across about two dozen US areas, participants ranged in age from about 18 to 100 years. Membership in each cohort depended on participant-reported clinical history. Specimen: PBMCs or T cells enriched from blood (not recorded which). The origin of this receptor is a man younger than 35 who had recovered from COVID-19. V is TRBV5-1 and J is TRBJ1-3; the D is unclear. Written as DNA, the CDR3 is TGCGCCAGCAGCTTGGCCGGGATTGCCGGAAACACCATATATTTT. Translation gives CASSLAGIAGNTIYF.